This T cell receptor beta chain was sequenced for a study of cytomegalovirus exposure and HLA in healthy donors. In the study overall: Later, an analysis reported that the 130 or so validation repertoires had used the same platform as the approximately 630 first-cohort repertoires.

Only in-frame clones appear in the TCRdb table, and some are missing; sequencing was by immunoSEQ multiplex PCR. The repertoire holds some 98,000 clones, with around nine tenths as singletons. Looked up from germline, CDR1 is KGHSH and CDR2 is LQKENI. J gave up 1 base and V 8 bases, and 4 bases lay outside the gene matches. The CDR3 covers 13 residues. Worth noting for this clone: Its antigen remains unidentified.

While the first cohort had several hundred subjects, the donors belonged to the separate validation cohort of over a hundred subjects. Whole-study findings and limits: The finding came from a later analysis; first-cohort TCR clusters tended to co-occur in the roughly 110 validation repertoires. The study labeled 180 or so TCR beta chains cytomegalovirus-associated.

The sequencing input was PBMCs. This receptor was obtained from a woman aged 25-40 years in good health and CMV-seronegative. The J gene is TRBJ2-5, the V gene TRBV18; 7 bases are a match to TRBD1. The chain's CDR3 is CASARDSQETQYF. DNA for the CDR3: TGTGCCAGCGCCCGGGACAGCCAAGAGACCCAGTACTTC.